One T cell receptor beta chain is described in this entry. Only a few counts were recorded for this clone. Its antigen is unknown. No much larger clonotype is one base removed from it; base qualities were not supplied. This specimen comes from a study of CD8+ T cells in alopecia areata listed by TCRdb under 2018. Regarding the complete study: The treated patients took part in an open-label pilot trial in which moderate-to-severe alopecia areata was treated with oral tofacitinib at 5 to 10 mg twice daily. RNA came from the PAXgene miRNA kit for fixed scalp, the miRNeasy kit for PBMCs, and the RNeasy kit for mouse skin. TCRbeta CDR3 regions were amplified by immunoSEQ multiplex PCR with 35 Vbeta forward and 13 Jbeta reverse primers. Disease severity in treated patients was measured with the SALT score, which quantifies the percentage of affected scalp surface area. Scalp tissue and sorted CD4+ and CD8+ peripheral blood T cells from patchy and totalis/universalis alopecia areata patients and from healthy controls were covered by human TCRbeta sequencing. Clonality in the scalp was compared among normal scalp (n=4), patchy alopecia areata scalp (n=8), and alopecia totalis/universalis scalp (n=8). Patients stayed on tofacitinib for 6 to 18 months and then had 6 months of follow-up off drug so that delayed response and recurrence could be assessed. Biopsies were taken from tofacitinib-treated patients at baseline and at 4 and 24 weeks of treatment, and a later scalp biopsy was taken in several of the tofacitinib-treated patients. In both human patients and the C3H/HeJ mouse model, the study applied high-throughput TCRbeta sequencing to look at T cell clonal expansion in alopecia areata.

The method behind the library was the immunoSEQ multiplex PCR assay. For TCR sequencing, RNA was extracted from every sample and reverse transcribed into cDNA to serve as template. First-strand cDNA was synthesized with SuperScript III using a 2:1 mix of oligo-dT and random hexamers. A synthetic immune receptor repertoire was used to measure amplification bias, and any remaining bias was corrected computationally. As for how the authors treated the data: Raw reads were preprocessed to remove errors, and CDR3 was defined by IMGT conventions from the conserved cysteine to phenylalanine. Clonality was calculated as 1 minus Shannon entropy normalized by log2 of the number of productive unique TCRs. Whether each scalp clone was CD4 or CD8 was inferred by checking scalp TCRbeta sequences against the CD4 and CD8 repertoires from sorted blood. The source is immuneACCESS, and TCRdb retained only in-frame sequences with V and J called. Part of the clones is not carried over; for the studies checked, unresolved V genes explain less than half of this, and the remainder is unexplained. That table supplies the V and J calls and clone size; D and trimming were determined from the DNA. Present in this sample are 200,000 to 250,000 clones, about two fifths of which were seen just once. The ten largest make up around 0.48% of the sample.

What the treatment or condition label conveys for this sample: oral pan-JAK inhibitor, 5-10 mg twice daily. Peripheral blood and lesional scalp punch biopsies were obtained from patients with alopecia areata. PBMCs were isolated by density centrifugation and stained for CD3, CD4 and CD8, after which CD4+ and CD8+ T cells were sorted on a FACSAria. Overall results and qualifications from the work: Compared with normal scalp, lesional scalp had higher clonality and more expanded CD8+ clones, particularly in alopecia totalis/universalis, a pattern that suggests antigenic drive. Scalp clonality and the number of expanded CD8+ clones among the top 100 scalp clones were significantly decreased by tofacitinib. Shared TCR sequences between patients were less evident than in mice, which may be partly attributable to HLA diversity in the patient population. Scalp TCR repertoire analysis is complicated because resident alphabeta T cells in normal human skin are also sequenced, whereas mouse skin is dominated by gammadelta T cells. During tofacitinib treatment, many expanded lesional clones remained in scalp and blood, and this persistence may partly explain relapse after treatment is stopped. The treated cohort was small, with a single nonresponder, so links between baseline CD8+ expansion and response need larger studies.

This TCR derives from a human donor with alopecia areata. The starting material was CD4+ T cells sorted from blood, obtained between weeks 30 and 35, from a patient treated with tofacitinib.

The sequence in DNA is TGTGCCAGCGGAGGAAATTCCTACGAGCAGTACTTC. This translates into CASGGNSYEQYF. Recombination joined TRBV6-5 with TRBJ2-7; matching of 5 bases hints at TRBD2 as the D gene. The junction carries 9 bases between V and J, which are trimmed by 8 bases and 1 base respectively. The CDR3 goes from the cysteine to the phenylalanine over 12 residues. Kept here is only the CDR3 DNA, which spans 36 bases and is read in frame from base 1. From the germline V gene, CDR1 is MNHEY and CDR2 is SVGAGI.